The 17 T cell receptor beta chains listed next were all sequenced from one sample in a study of technical replicates of blood from several donors. The table came from immunoSEQ multiplex PCR; TCRdb's copy has only in-frame clones and leaves some out. The data contain 75,000 or so clones, 85% to 95% of them singletons. The material sequenced was T cells isolated from PBMCs. These receptors all stem from a human donor in good health.

The V call is TRBV6-5, the J call TRBJ2-2; D gene ambiguous. V was pared by 0 bases and J by 6 bases, with 8 bases between. In germline, CDR1 is MNHEY, CDR2 SVGAGI. The CDR3 sequence is 14 residues long. CDR3 in amino acids: CASSYSYEPGELFF. As DNA, the CDR3 is TGTGCCAGCAGTTACTCCTACGAGCCCGGGGAGCTGTTTTTT.

The chain employs TRBV5-1 and TRBJ2-7; 7 nucleotides line up with TRBD2. This CDR3 is built from 15 residues. Germline-derived CDR1 and CDR2 are SGHRS and YFSETQ. The V and J ends lost 4 bases and 2 bases, in that order; junction bases with no gene match: 9. CDR3 DNA: TGCGCCAGCAGCCAACTGGCGGGGAGGGCCTACGAGCAGTACTTC. This encodes CASSQLAGRAYEQYF. Full variable domain (remainder filled in from reference TRBV5-1 and TRBJ2-7): KAGVTQTPRYLIKTRGQQVTLSCSPISGHRSVSWYQQTPGQGLQFLFEYFSETQRNKGNFPGRFSGRQFSNSRSEMNVSTLELGDSALYLCASSQLAGRAYEQYFGPGTRLTVT.

Points on this clone: Other DNA sequences of this sample code for an identical CDR3. The chain combines TRBV5-6 with TRBJ1-2, with D uncertain. CDR1 and CDR2 (germline): SGHDT, YYEEEE. The CDR3 is 13 amino acids. V was pared by 2 bases and J by 4 bases, with 9 bases between. In DNA form, the CDR3 reads TGTGCCAGCAGCTTAGATACTAGCTATGGCTACACCTTC. It encodes CASSLDTSYGYTF.

This chain connects TRBV6-1 to TRBJ1-4; D unresolved. V lost 2 bases to trimming and J lost 5 bases, with 12 bases between them. CDR1 MNHNS and CDR2 SASEGT come from the germline V gene. CDR3 length equals 15 residues. In DNA, the CDR3 is TGTGCCAGCAGTGAATATCCCCAGAGGAATGAAAAACTGTTTTTT. This encodes CASSEYPQRNEKLFF.

The gene calls are TRBV5-4 and TRBJ2-1, with a weak D call TRBD1 (5 bases). Trimming removed 0 bases at V and 0 bases at J, with 10 bases between. Germline CDR1 and CDR2: SGHNT and YYREEE (reference sequence). This CDR3 spans 16 amino acids. CDR3 sequence: CASSLGTQGSYNEQFF. In DNA form, the CDR3 reads TGTGCCAGCAGCTTGGGGACGCAGGGCTCCTACAATGAGCAGTTCTTC. Supplemented by reference TRBV5-4 and TRBJ2-1, the full variable domain reads ETGVTQSPTHLIKTRGQQVTLRCSSQSGHNTVSWYQQALGQGPQFIFQYYREEENGRGNFPPRFSGLQFPNYSSELNVNALELDDSALYLCASSLGTQGSYNEQFFGPGTRLTVL.

The chain recombines TRBV27 with TRBJ2-1; 9 nucleotides match TRBD2. The junction had 7 bases not matched to a gene; V was cut back by 4 bases and J by 9 bases. The CDR3 runs to 14 residues. Germline loops: CDR1 MNHEY, CDR2 SMNVEV (reference sequence). CDR3 bases: TGTGCCAGCAGTTCTCTAGCGGGAATCCGTGAGCAGTTCTTC. This translates into CASSSLAGIREQFF.

This clone was recorded once. This rearrangement joins TRBV28 to TRBJ1-4; TRBD1 aligns across 10 bases. Germline V gene data show CDR1 as MDHEN and CDR2 as SYDVKM. After removal of 6 bases from V and 3 bases from J, the junction contained 10 bases not matched to a gene. The CDR3 has 17 amino acids. The CDR3 DNA sequence: TGTGCCAGCAGCAAGGGACAGGGGTTTAGGGCTAATGAAAAACTGTTTTTT. Translating it yields CASSKGQGFRANEKLFF.

The chain couples TRBV5-6 to TRBJ2-5; D uncertain. This CDR3 spans 14 amino acids. The V and J ends lost 2 bases and 4 bases respectively, with 12 bases between them. CDR1 SGHDT and CDR2 YYEEEE come from the germline V gene. The CDR3 here is CASSFLETLETQYF. The CDR3 bases are TGTGCCAGCAGCTTCTTAGAGACATTAGAGACCCAGTACTTC. Based on the CDR3 plus reference TRBV5-6 and TRBJ2-5, the full variable domain is DAGVTQSPTHLIKTRGQQVTLRCSPKSGHDTVSWYQQALGQGPQFIFQYYEEEERQRGNFPDRFSGHQFPNYSSELNVNALLLGDSALYLCASSFLETLETQYFGPGTRLLVL.

The V gene is TRBV9, the J gene TRBJ2-3; 10 positions agree with TRBD2. Germline values: CDR1 SGDLS, CDR2 YYNGEE. After removal of 0 bases from V and 5 bases from J, the junction contained 6 bases not matched to a gene. The CDR3 runs 16 residues. Here the CDR3 reads CASSVGLAGDIDTQYF. CDR3 DNA: TGTGCCAGCAGCGTAGGGCTAGCGGGAGATATAGATACGCAGTATTTT.

This clone was detected once. Germline and junction disagree at one end, which may indicate a read error. This CDR3 reads CASSSTGNAEAFF. CDR3 bases: TGTGCCAGCAGCTCGACAGGGAACGCTGAAGCTTTCTTT. The chain couples TRBV11-3 to TRBJ1-1; the match to TRBD1 covers 7 bases. The CDR3 has 13 residues. Looked up from germline, CDR1 is SGHNT and CDR2 is YENEEA.

The rearrangement uses TRBV9 and TRBJ2-1; 10 nucleotides agree with TRBD2. Germline V CDR1 and CDR2: SGDLS, YYNGEE. V gave up 0 bases and J gave up 9 bases; unmatched junction bases: 6. The CDR3 has 15 residues. The CDR3 is CASSVELAGVGEQFF. DNA of the CDR3: TGTGCCAGCAGCGTAGAGCTAGCGGGAGTGGGTGAGCAGTTCTTC.

The gene calls are TRBV7-8 and TRBJ2-7; D may be TRBD1 (5 bases). The CDR3 is 14 residues long. Germline loops: CDR1 SGHVS, CDR2 FQNEAQ. The V and J ends lost 3 bases and 7 bases respectively, with 16 bases between them. The CDR3 sequence is CASSFQGGSTEQYF. CDR3 DNA: TGTGCCAGCAGCTTTCAGGGCGGAAGTACGGAGCAGTACTTC.

V usage is TRBV7-3 and J usage is TRBJ1-1, with D maybe TRBD1 (5 bases). With 4 bases removed from V and 0 bases from J, the gap between germline ends came to 15 bases. The CDR3 length is 16 residues. Germline V gene data show CDR1 as SGHTA and CDR2 as FQGTGA. The CDR3 DNA follows: TGTGCCAGCAGCTCACCACCGGGACTGATGAACACTGAAGCTTTCTTT. Its protein product is CASSSPPGLMNTEAFF.

The CDR3, as DNA: TGTGCCAGCAGCTTTTTTCTGTCCTTTCGCGCGAACACCGGGGAGCTGTTTTTT. As protein: CASSFFLSFRANTGELFF. The chain recombines TRBV7-9 with TRBJ2-2; D is undetermined. Per the germline V gene, CDR1 is SEHNR and CDR2 is FQNEAQ (reference sequence). This CDR3 comprises 18 residues. Trimming pared 3 bases from V and 0 bases from J, leaving 17 bases between.

The chain employs TRBV7-9 and TRBJ2-7; 7 nucleotides line up with TRBD1. The CDR3 totals 15 residues. Trimming took 6 bases from V and 3 from J; bases not matched to a gene: 11. Germline V gives CDR1 SEHNR, CDR2 FQNEAQ (reference sequence). The CDR3 DNA follows: TGTGCCAGCAGAGCCGCGACAGGGCCCATCTACGAGCAGTACTTC. Translated: CASRAATGPIYEQYF.

This clone was counted a few times. This chain links TRBV29-1 with TRBJ1-1; unclear D gene. Germline CDR1 SQVTM, CDR2 ANQGSEA. This CDR3 has 13 amino acids. Trimming pared 3 bases from V and 0 bases from J, leaving 8 bases between. DNA for the CDR3: TGCAGCGTTGATAACTGGTTGAACACTGAAGCTTTCTTT. Its protein is CSVDNWLNTEAFF.

The rearrangement uses TRBV5-8 and TRBJ1-5; D not resolved. The CDR3 totals 14 residues. The germline V gene has CDR1 SGHTS and CDR2 YDEGEE. Between the trimmed V and J ends, which lost 4 bases and 6 bases, there was a span of 14 bases. The CDR3 region has the DNA TGTGCCAGCAGCGCCCGGAGTAGTCGTCAGCCCCAGCATTTT. It is translated as CASSARSSRQPQHF.